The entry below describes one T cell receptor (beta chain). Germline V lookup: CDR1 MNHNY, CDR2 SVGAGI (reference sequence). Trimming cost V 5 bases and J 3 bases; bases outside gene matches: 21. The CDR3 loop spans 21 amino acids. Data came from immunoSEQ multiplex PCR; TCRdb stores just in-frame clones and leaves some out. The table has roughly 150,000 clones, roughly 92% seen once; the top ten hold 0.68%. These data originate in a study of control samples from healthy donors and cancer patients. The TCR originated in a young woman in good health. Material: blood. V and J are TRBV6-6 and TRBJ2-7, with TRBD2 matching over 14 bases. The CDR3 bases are TGTGCCAGCAGTCGCGGCCGGACTAGCGGGAGGTGGATGGAACTCGTCTACGAGCAGTACTTC. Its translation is CASSRGRTSGRWMELVYEQYF.